This T cell receptor beta chain was profiled in a study of T cells in Graves' hyperthyroidism and ophthalmopathy. The ends lost 1 base at V and 5 bases at J; junction bases unmatched: 5. In germline, CDR1 is GTSNPN, CDR2 SVGIG (reference sequence). The CDR3 sequence is 15 residues long. The CDR3 regions of TCR beta were amplified from RNA transcripts. TCR CDR3 underwent first-round RT-PCR with the HTBI primer set. TCRdb passed the multiplex PCR reads through MiXCR, listing each CDR3 protein once. The data hold 300,000 or so distinct CDR3 sequences, with 21% observed a single time. The material sequenced was blood. The clonotype originates from a woman in her forties or fifties with Graves' hyperthyroidism. The rearrangement links TRBV30 to TRBJ2-6; TRBD1 agrees at 7 bases. The CDR3: CAWSATGSWANVLTF. The CDR3 bases are TGTGCCTGGAGTGCGACAGGGAGCTGGGCCAACGTCCTGACTTTC.